These 18 T cell receptor beta chains were all obtained from the same sample, sequenced in a study of blood T cell repertoires in COVID-19. Produced via immunoSEQ multiplex PCR; TCRdb's table is partial and in-frame only. The sample includes 25,000 to 30,000 clones, roughly 80% of them seen just once. Input material: peripheral blood. The source is a man in his fifties with active or convalescent COVID-19.

CDR3 DNA: TGTGCCAGCAGCCCGACAGGCTACGAGCAGTACTTC. It yields the protein CASSPTGYEQYF. The chain uses TRBV7-9 and TRBJ2-7, with D perhaps matching TRBD1 (6 bases). The CDR3 sequence is 12 residues long. Trimming removed 5 bases at V and 3 bases at J, with 8 bases between. Germline V gene sequence: CDR1 SEHNR, CDR2 FQNEAQ (reference sequence).

The gene calls are TRBV5-6 and TRBJ2-1; maybe TRBD2 (5 bases). Germline CDR1 and CDR2: SGHDT and YYEEEE. The V and J ends lost 3 bases and 5 bases respectively, with 12 bases between them. This CDR3 contains 14 residues. As DNA, the CDR3 is TGTGCCAGCAGCTCCGTCTCGGAGGACAATGAGCAGTTCTTC. Translated, it gives CASSSVSEDNEQFF.

This chain links TRBV27 with TRBJ2-1; 9 bases fit TRBD2. CDR1 is MNHEY and CDR2 is SMNVEV in the germline V gene (reference sequence). Unmatched junction bases numbered 11, after V lost 4 bases and J lost 7 bases. The CDR3 covers 16 residues. CDR3 nucleotides: TGTGCCAGCAGTTCAGCCAGCGGGGGGCCAGGTAATGAGCAGTTCTTC. This sequence encodes CASSSASGGPGNEQFF.

The chain links TRBV19 to TRBJ1-1; the D is unclear. Trimming pared 5 bases from V and 0 bases from J, leaving 10 bases between. CDR1 and CDR2 from the germline V gene are LNHDA and SQIVND (reference sequence). This CDR3 has 14 residues. For the CDR3, the DNA is TGTGCCAGTAGTCATGGGGAGATGAACACTGAAGCTTTCTTT. Protein sequence: CASSHGEMNTEAFF.

This clone was seen only a few times. V is TRBV9 and J is TRBJ1-1; D is undetermined. The CDR3 loop spans 13 amino acids. The V gene's germline CDR1 is SGDLS and CDR2 YYNGEE. V dropped 4 bases and J dropped 5 bases, with 12 bases sitting between them. CDR3 DNA: TGTGCCAGCAGCCCCCTGTTTGCGACTGAAGCTTTCTTT. It codes for CASSPLFATEAFF. The full variable domain, its missing parts supplied by reference TRBV9 and TRBJ1-1, is DSGVTQTPKHLITATGQRVTLRCSPRSGDLSVYWYQQSLDQGLQFLIQYYNGEERAKGNILERFSAQQFPDLHSELNLSSLELGDSALYFCASSPLFATEAFFGQGTRLTVV.

The chain links TRBV4-1 to TRBJ2-7; 7 nucleotides match TRBD1. The V segment lost 3 bases and the J segment 4 bases; nucleotides outside the gene matches: 12. This CDR3 comprises 16 residues. Germline CDR1 is MGHRA and CDR2 is YSYEKL. The CDR3 spells CASSQGHGTVLYEQYF. The CDR3 DNA is TGCGCCAGCAGCCAGGGACACGGGACAGTTCTTTACGAGCAGTACTTC.

This chain links TRBV6-1 with TRBJ1-3; 10 nucleotides agree with TRBD1. This CDR3 spans 16 amino acids. Trimming took 4 bases from V and 6 from J; bases not matched to a gene: 9. Germline CDR1 MNHNS, CDR2 SASEGT. The CDR3 nucleotides read TGTGCCAGCAGTGCGGGACAGGGGATGCTTGCAAACACCATATATTTT. It codes for CASSAGQGMLANTIYF.

The chain is built from TRBV10-1 and TRBJ1-4; 7 positions agree with TRBD1. Trimming at V came to 0 bases and at J to 7 bases, leaving 2 bases not matched to a gene. Germline values: CDR1 WNHNN, CDR2 SYGVQD (reference sequence). This CDR3 has 14 residues. The CDR3 DNA reads TGCGCCAGCAGTGAGTCGGGACAGCCTGAAAAACTGTTTTTT. It codes for CASSESGQPEKLFF.

The chain links TRBV6-2 or TRBV6-3 to TRBJ1-2, with 9 bases matching TRBD1. The V and J ends lost 0 bases and 7 bases, in that order; junction bases with no gene match: 6. Germline-derived CDR1 and CDR2 are MNHEY and SVGEGT. The CDR3 extends over 15 amino acids. The CDR3 DNA reads as TGTGCCAGCAGTTACTCACAGGGGGCGAGTAGTGGCTACACCTTC. Encoded protein: CASSYSQGASSGYTF.

V usage is TRBV6-6 and J usage is TRBJ2-3; D not resolved. Trimming shortened V by 5 bases and J by 5 bases, and 14 bases separated the two germline ends. The germline V gene encodes CDR1 MNHNY and CDR2 SVGAGI (reference sequence). The CDR3 consists of 14 residues. This chain's CDR3 is CASSPSSTLDTQYF. The CDR3 nucleotides are TGTGCCAGCAGTCCCTCAAGCACCCTAGATACGCAGTATTTT.

This clone appeared a few times. The V call is TRBV25-1, the J call TRBJ1-4; no clear D gene. Germline V CDR1 and CDR2: MGHDK, SYGVNS. V was trimmed by 2 bases and J by 7 bases, leaving 8 bases between them. The CDR3 totals 13 residues. The chain's CDR3 is CASSERLIEKLFF. CDR3 in DNA: TGTGCCAGCAGTGAAAGACTTATTGAAAAACTGTTTTTT.

The CDR3 spells CASSRRLGPQDNEQFF. CDR3 nucleotide sequence: TGTGCCAGCAGCCGTAGGTTGGGGCCCCAAGACAATGAGCAGTTCTTC. V gene TRBV14 combines with J gene TRBJ2-1; tentative D call: TRBD1 (5 bases). Germline CDR1 and CDR2: SGHDN and FVKESK. This CDR3 region has 16 residues. The V end was cut by 4 bases, the J end by 5 bases, with 18 bases between.

The chain combines TRBV2 with TRBJ1-3; perhaps TRBD1 as D (6 bases). From germline, CDR1 is SNHLY and CDR2 FYNNEI. The length of the CDR3 is 13 residues. Between the trimmed V and J ends, which lost 7 bases and 3 bases, there was a span of 10 bases. CDR3: CASNRADGNTIYF. The CDR3 coding sequence is TGTGCCAGCAACAGGGCAGATGGAAACACCATATATTTT. The complete variable domain, with remaining parts taken from reference TRBV2 and TRBJ1-3, reads EPEVTQTPSHQVTQMGQEVILRCVPISNHLYFYWYRQILGQKVEFLVSFYNNEISEKSEIFDDQFSVERPDGSNFTLKIRSTKLEDSAMYFCASNRADGNTIYFGEGSWLTVV.

The chain combines TRBV30 with TRBJ1-1, with TRBD1 matching over 7 bases. The CDR3 runs to 14 residues. From germline, CDR1 is GTSNPN and CDR2 SVGIG (reference sequence). Germline trimming cut 5 bases from V and 3 bases from J; bases unmatched to any gene: 9. CDR3 sequence reads: CAWRRQGRDTEAFF. DNA for the CDR3: TGTGCCTGGCGGCGACAGGGTAGAGACACTGAAGCTTTCTTT.

The chain combines TRBV3-1 (or the pseudogene TRBV3-2) with TRBJ1-1; D remains unclear. V lost 2 bases to trimming and J lost 12 bases, with 25 bases between them. CDR1 LGHDT and CDR2 YNNKEL come from the germline V gene (reference sequence). This CDR3 region has 16 residues. The DNA of the CDR3 is TGTGCCAGCAGCCAACGGGTCGAGATACCGCCAACATTTTCTTTCTTT. Residues: CASSQRVEIPPTFSFF.

The genes are TRBV2 and TRBJ1-2; 11 nucleotides match TRBD1. V lost 6 bases and J lost 8; bases outside the gene matches: 8. CDR3 length: 14 amino acids. Germline CDR1 reads SNHLY; CDR2 reads FYNNEI. CDR3 DNA sequence: TGTGCCAGCAGAGAACGGACAGGGGGCAGGGGCTACACCTTC. Its translation is CASRERTGGRGYTF.

The chain is built from TRBV5-1 and TRBJ1-6; D remains ambiguous. The CDR3 runs 16 residues. Germline V gene lookup returns CDR1 SGHRS and CDR2 YFSETQ. With 0 bases removed from V and 6 bases from J, the gap between germline ends came to 13 bases. CDR3 in DNA: TGCGCCAGCAGCTTGGGGGCGCAGGCCTCTAATTCACCCCTCCACTTT. Encoded protein: CASSLGAQASNSPLHF.

The chain joins TRBV29-1 to TRBJ2-2, with D hard to call. This CDR3 contains 13 residues. Trimming cost V 4 bases and J 4 bases, with 10 bases left between them. Per germline, CDR1 SQVTM and CDR2 ANQGSEA. The CDR3 loop is CSVAMQRTGELFF. CDR3 DNA sequence: TGCAGCGTTGCTATGCAGCGCACCGGGGAGCTGTTTTTT.